One and the same sample provided the 25 T cell receptor beta chains below, sequenced in a study of blood T cell repertoires in COVID-19. Assay used: immunoSEQ multiplex PCR; TCRdb lists only in-frame clones, some missing. Of over 25,000 clones listed, 84% are singletons. Sequencing used peripheral blood. All receptors come from an older man with active COVID-19.

V usage is TRBV29-1 and J usage is TRBJ2-7, with 8 bases identical to TRBD1. CDR1 and CDR2 from the germline V gene are SQVTM and ANQGSEA. This CDR3 has 13 amino acids. The V segment lost 6 bases and the J segment 2 bases; nucleotides outside the gene matches: 6. In DNA form, the CDR3 reads TGCAGCGTAGCAATACAGGGGGCCTACGAGCAGTACTTC. It is translated as CSVAIQGAYEQYF.

The genes are TRBV19 and TRBJ1-3, with D unresolved. Trimming took 10 bases from V and 3 from J, leaving 19 bases between them. There are 15 residues in the CDR3. Germline V gene data show CDR1 as LNHDA and CDR2 as SQIVND (reference sequence). CDR3: CATAPAGLVGNTIYF. Written as DNA, the CDR3 is TGTGCCACTGCCCCAGCGGGTCTGGTTGGAAACACCATATATTTT.

V usage is TRBV7-9 and J usage is TRBJ2-5; 7 bases are shared with TRBD1. The CDR3 extends over 15 amino acids. The germline V gene has CDR1 SEHNR and CDR2 FQNEAQ (reference sequence). The junction had 12 bases not matched to a gene; V was cut back by 4 bases and J by 7 bases. CDR3 sequence: CASSSRDSRASTQYF. The CDR3 coding sequence is TGTGCCAGCAGCTCCCGGGACAGTCGAGCTTCGACCCAGTACTTC.

This clone has only one observation. The genes are TRBV15 and TRBJ1-3; D gene ambiguous. CDR1 is LNHNV and CDR2 is YYDKDF in the germline V gene (reference sequence). This CDR3 contains 13 residues. The V and J ends lost 1 base and 4 bases respectively, with 5 bases between them. In DNA form, the CDR3 reads TGTGCCACCAGCAGAGTGTCGGGAAACACCATATATTTT. Its protein product is CATSRVSGNTIYF.

The rearrangement uses TRBV6-2 or TRBV6-3 and TRBJ1-5; 11 bases line up with TRBD1. The junction had 22 bases not matched to a gene; V was cut back by 2 bases and J by 7 bases. Per germline, CDR1 MNHEY and CDR2 SVGEGT. The CDR3 length is 21 residues. The CDR3 region has the DNA TGTGCCAGCAGTTACGGAACCCGGACAGGGGGCGCTTATGGGGTGTGGCAGCCCCAGCATTTT. As protein: CASSYGTRTGGAYGVWQPQHF.

CDR3 amino acids: CASSQITGTGSYEQYF. In DNA, the CDR3 is TGCGCCAGCAGTCAAATCACCGGGACAGGATCCTACGAGCAGTACTTC. The chain employs TRBV23-1 and TRBJ2-7; TRBD1 matches at 8 bases. TRBV23-1 is sorted into the ORF group, with uncertain function. V gave up 2 bases and J gave up 1 base; unmatched junction bases: 7. CDR3 length: 16 amino acids.

V usage is TRBV7-6 and J usage is TRBJ1-1, with D possibly matching TRBD1 (5 bases). Between the trimmed V and J ends, which lost 4 bases and 1 base, there was a span of 19 bases. Per the germline V gene, CDR1 is SGHVS and CDR2 is FNYEAQ. The CDR3 sequence is 17 residues long. The CDR3 DNA follows: TGTGCCAGCAGCTCCTCCCCGGCGGGACGGCAGAACACTGAAGCTTTCTTT. Protein: CASSSSPAGRQNTEAFF. Based on the CDR3 plus reference TRBV7-6 and TRBJ1-1, the full variable domain is GAGVSQSPRYKVTKRGQDVALRCDPISGHVSLYWYRQALGQGPEFLTYFNYEAQQDKSGLPNDRFSAERPEGSISTLTIQRTEQRDSAMYRCASSSSPAGRQNTEAFFGQGTRLTVV.

The table lists this clone with a few counts. The chain employs TRBV5-3 and TRBJ1-5; TRBD1 matches at 11 bases. TRBV5-3 is assigned to the ORF class and has an uncertain function. With V trimmed by 4 bases and J by 3 bases, 6 bases remained unmatched. The CDR3 extends over 16 amino acids. The CDR3 protein is CARSPGTGGFNQPQHF. DNA of the CDR3: TGTGCCAGAAGCCCCGGGACAGGGGGGTTCAATCAGCCCCAGCATTTT.

This chain connects TRBV19 to TRBJ1-5; 9 bases match TRBD1. The V and J ends lost 4 bases and 4 bases, in that order; junction bases with no gene match: 11. The V gene's germline CDR1 is LNHDA and CDR2 SQIVND (reference sequence). This CDR3 region has 17 residues. The DNA for the CDR3 is TGTGCCAGTAGTAGGGGTTGGGGACAGGGTAATAATCAGCCCCAGCATTTT. It codes for CASSRGWGQGNNQPQHF.

The chain combines TRBV18 with TRBJ1-6, with 8 bases matching TRBD1. The germline V gene encodes CDR1 KGHSH and CDR2 LQKENI. The CDR3 is 14 amino acids. The V segment lost 4 bases and the J segment 10 bases; nucleotides outside the gene matches: 6. CDR3 nucleotide sequence: TGTGCCAGCTCACAGGACAGGGTTTGGTCACCCCTCCACTTT. Its protein is CASSQDRVWSPLHF.

This clone turned up a few times. The chain recombines TRBV4-1 with TRBJ1-5; a weak D match, TRBD1 (6 bases). The V gene lost 1 base and the J gene lost 3 bases, with 16 bases spanning the gap. The germline gives CDR1 MGHRA, CDR2 YSYEKL. This CDR3 is built from 17 residues. The CDR3 is CASSQGAGRGNNQPQHF. The CDR3 DNA reads TGCGCCAGCAGCCAAGGGGCAGGGAGGGGGAACAATCAGCCCCAGCATTTT.

This chain uses TRBV6-5 with TRBJ2-7, with D possibly being TRBD2 (5 bases). The length of the CDR3 is 11 residues. The V gene's germline CDR1 is MNHEY and CDR2 SVGAGI. Trimming cost V 6 bases and J 7 bases, with 10 bases left between them. CDR3: CASRTTGEQYF. DNA for the CDR3: TGTGCCAGCAGGACGACGGGAGAGCAGTACTTC.

The gene calls are TRBV6-5 and TRBJ2-7; 10 bases match TRBD1. Germline lookup yields CDR1 MNHEY and CDR2 SVGAGI. This CDR3 spans 15 amino acids. The V gene end was trimmed by 8 bases and the J gene end by 2 bases; junction bases not matched to a gene: 9. CDR3 coding DNA: TGTGCCAGCCAAGCCCCGGGACAGGGGACCTACGAGCAGTACTTC. Amino acids: CASQAPGQGTYEQYF.

The chain links TRBV11-3 to TRBJ2-3; tentative D call: TRBD2 (7 bases). The germline V and J ends were trimmed by 1 base and 5 bases, with 13 bases remaining between them. Germline values: CDR1 SGHNT, CDR2 YENEEA. The CDR3 totals 15 residues. CDR3 amino acids: CASSLVGGARDTQYF. The CDR3 region has the DNA TGTGCCAGCAGCTTAGTAGGGGGGGCCAGAGATACGCAGTATTTT.

The J gene is TRBJ1-5, the V gene TRBV2; tentative D call: TRBD1 (6 bases). This CDR3 region has 15 residues. The V end lost 1 base, the J end lost 6 bases, and 13 bases lay between the germline ends. Per germline, CDR1 SNHLY and CDR2 FYNNEI. CDR3 bases: TGTGCCAGCAGTGAAGGTGGGGCAGGGGCTCAGCCCCAGCATTTT. Translation gives CASSEGGAGAQPQHF.

This clone was picked up a small number of times. This sample also contains other DNA sequences that code for the same CDR3. The J gene is TRBJ2-7, the V gene TRBV4-1; TRBD2 might be the D (6 bases). This CDR3 comprises 15 residues. From germline, CDR1 is MGHRA and CDR2 YSYEKL. The ends were cut back, 0 bases at V and 2 bases at J, with 11 bases in the middle. The CDR3 sequence is CASSQDRRGTYEQYF. DNA of the CDR3: TGCGCCAGCAGCCAAGATAGGAGGGGTACCTACGAGCAGTACTTC.

The V gene is TRBV5-1, the J gene TRBJ2-3, with 13 nucleotides matching TRBD2. The CDR3 is made up of 16 amino acids. Germline V gene sequence: CDR1 SGHRS, CDR2 YFSETQ. V gave up 4 bases and J gave up 4 bases; unmatched junction bases: 6. This CDR3 is CASSVGTSGDSDTQYF. CDR3 DNA sequence: TGCGCCAGCAGCGTAGGGACTAGCGGGGACTCAGATACGCAGTATTTT.

This clone was observed a few times. This chain connects TRBV7-2 to TRBJ1-3; D remains unclear. Germline values: CDR1 SGHTA, CDR2 FQGNSA. V lost 2 bases and J lost 0, with 17 bases in between. The CDR3 totals 18 residues. The CDR3 DNA reads as TGTGCCAGCAGCTTATATTCACTGGGCGGGAGCTCTGGAAACACCATATATTTT. Translation: CASSLYSLGGSSGNTIYF.

The V gene is TRBV27, the J gene TRBJ1-5; D might be TRBD1 (6 bases). The CDR3 runs to 14 residues. Germline V gene lookup returns CDR1 MNHEY and CDR2 SMNVEV (reference sequence). The V and J ends lost 8 bases and 0 bases respectively, with 11 bases between them. The CDR3 nucleotides read TGTGCCAGCTCACGGACAGTTAGCAATCAGCCCCAGCATTTT. Translated, it gives CASSRTVSNQPQHF.

The V call is TRBV5-6, the J call TRBJ2-1; TRBD1 agrees at 11 bases. V shed 5 bases and J 2 bases; nucleotides not matched to a gene: 15. The CDR3 is 19 amino acids. Germline lookup yields CDR1 SGHDT and CDR2 YYEEEE. The CDR3 loop is CASRRNRDRGAKTYNEQFF. The CDR3 nucleotides are TGTGCCAGCAGACGAAACCGGGACAGGGGGGCGAAGACCTACAATGAGCAGTTCTTC.

The chain links TRBV7-9 to TRBJ1-2, with unresolved D. The germline V gene has CDR1 SEHNR and CDR2 FQNEAQ (reference sequence). V lost 3 bases and J lost 0, with 8 bases in between. The CDR3 runs to 14 residues. The DNA of the CDR3 is TGTGCCAGCAGCTTTCCACTAGCTAACTATGGCTACACCTTC. Encoded protein: CASSFPLANYGYTF.

The chain has TRBV24-1 and TRBJ2-3, with 11 bases lining up with TRBD2. Germline trimming cut 4 bases from V and 10 bases from J; bases unmatched to any gene: 0. Germline V gene lookup returns CDR1 KGHDR and CDR2 SFDVKD. The CDR3 is 12 amino acids. DNA for the CDR3: TGTGCCACCAGTGAACTAGCGGGAGCGCAGTATTTT. Its protein is CATSELAGAQYF.

This chain links TRBV29-1 with TRBJ2-3; tentatively, D is TRBD1 (5 bases). V lost 4 bases and J lost 1, with 9 bases in between. This CDR3 has 13 amino acids. Germline CDR1 and CDR2: SQVTM and ANQGSEA. The CDR3 here is CSVGRAGTDTQYF. In nucleotides, the CDR3 is TGCAGCGTTGGCAGGGCTGGCACAGATACGCAGTATTTT.

This sequence joins TRBV6-5 and TRBJ2-2; TRBD2 might be the D (5 bases). CDR3 length: 14 residues. V was pared by 6 bases and J by 0 bases, with 8 bases between. Germline CDR1 MNHEY, CDR2 SVGAGI. CDR3 sequence reads: CASSRGSNTGELFF. CDR3 DNA sequence: TGTGCCAGCAGCCGGGGTTCGAACACCGGGGAGCTGTTTTTT.

This chain connects TRBV5-1 to TRBJ2-2; D is perhaps TRBD2 (6 bases). V was clipped by 4 bases and J by 6 bases, with 10 bases between them. CDR3 length: 13 amino acids. Germline V CDR1 and CDR2: SGHRS, YFSETQ. The CDR3 DNA follows: TGCGCCAGCAGCCCGGGGGTTGCCGGGGAGCTGTTTTTT. The encoded protein is CASSPGVAGELFF.